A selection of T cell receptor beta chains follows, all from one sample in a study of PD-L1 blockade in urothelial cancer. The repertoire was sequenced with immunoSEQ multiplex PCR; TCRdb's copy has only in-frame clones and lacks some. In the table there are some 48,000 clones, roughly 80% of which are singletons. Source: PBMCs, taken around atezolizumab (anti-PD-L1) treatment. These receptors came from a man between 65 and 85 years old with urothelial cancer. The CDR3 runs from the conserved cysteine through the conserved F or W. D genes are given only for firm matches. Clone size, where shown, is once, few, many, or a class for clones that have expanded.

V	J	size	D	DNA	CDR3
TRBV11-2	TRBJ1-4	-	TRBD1	TGTGCCAGCAGCTTTTGGACAGGGGATAGGGATGAAAAACTGTTTTTT	CASSFWTGDRDEKLFF
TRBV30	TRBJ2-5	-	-	TGTGCCTGGAGTGTCGATGGGGGCGGGGAGACCCAGTACTTC	CAWSVDGGGETQYF
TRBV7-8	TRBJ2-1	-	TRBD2	TGTGCCAGCGGGCTCGGGACCGGGAGGACCCACAATGAGCAGTTCTTC	CASGLGTGRTHNEQFF
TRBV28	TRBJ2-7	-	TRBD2	TGTGCCAGCGGAACTAGCGGGACATACGAGCAGTACTTC	CASGTSGTYEQYF
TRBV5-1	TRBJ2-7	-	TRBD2	TGCGCCAGCACTAGCGGGGGGAGCTCCTACGAGCAGTACTTC	CASTSGGSSYEQYF
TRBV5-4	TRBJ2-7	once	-	TGTGCCAGCAGCATATTGGAGGAGCAGTACTTC	CASSILEEQYF
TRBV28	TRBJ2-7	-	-	TGTGCCAGCAGTTTGTGGGGGGGCCAGGACGAGCAGTACTTC	CASSLWGGQDEQYF
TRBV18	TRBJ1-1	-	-	TGTGCCAGCTCACTCGATCGGGACACTGAAGCTTTCTTT	CASSLDRDTEAFF
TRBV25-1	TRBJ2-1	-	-	TGTGCCAGCAGTGCCCGCTATCTGGACTCGAAGTTCTTC	CASSARYLDSKFF
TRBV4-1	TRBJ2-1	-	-	TGCGCCAGCAGCCAAGGCGGAGGAACCTACAATGAGCAGTTCTTC	CASSQGGGTYNEQFF
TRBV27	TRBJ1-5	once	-	TGTGCCAGCAGTTTATTTATTACATCCCAGCCCCAGCATTTT	CASSLFITSQPQHF
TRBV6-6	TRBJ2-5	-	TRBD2	TGTGCCAGCAGTTTCGGGGGGACTAGCAGAGAGACCCAGTACTTC	CASSFGGTSRETQYF
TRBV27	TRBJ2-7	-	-	TGTGCCAGCAGCGCTCAGGGGACACCGAAGGAGCAGTACTTC	CASSAQGTPKEQYF
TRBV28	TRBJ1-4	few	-	TGTGCCAGCAGTTTATGGCAGGGGCTCACGGAAAAACTGTTTTTT	CASSLWQGLTEKLFF
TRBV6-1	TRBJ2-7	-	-	TGTGCCAGCAGTGTCCTCTCCTACGAGCAGTACTTC	CASSVLSYEQYF
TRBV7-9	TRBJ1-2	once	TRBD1	TGTGCCAGCAGCTTAGCGCATCGGGACAGGGCTGGCTACACCTTC	CASSLAHRDRAGYTF
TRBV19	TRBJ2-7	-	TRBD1	TGTGCCAGTAGTATTACCGGGACAGGGGACTACGAGCAGTACTTC	CASSITGTGDYEQYF
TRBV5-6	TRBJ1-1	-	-	TGTGCCAGCAGCCTCTTTGGGCAGAACACTGAAGCTTTCTTT	CASSLFGQNTEAFF
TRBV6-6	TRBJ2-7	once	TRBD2	TGTGCCAGCAGCGGGGGACTAGTGTTTTACGAGCAGTACTTC	CASSGGLVFYEQYF
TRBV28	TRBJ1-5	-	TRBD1	TGTGCCAGCAGTTCTTTACCCGGGACAGGGAATCAGCCCCAGCATTTT	CASSSLPGTGNQPQHF
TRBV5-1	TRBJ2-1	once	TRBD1	TGCGCCAGCAGTTTGACGGGGACAGTCAATGAGCAGTTCTTC	CASSLTGTVNEQFF
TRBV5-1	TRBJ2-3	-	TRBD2	TGCGCCAGCAGCTTAATAGCGGGGCCAGATACGCAGTATTTT	CASSLIAGPDTQYF
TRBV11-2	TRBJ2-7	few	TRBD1	TGTGCCAGCAGCCCATGGACAGGGATCGTCACCTACGAGCAGTACTTC	CASSPWTGIVTYEQYF
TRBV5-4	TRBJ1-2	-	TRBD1	TGTGCCAGCAGCTTGGAGGCTTGGGACAGCTCAGGCTATGGCTACACCTTC	CASSLEAWDSSGYGYTF